What follows is one T cell receptor beta chain and its context. Its specificity is not known. A read error is possible here, since a much larger clone lies one base away. This sample is drawn from a study of molecular identifiers for immune sequencing clone quantification. General study results and limits: A shared barcode on identical TCR molecules could lead to underestimated sizes for highly expanded clones. In naive cells, clones above 20 RNA copies held under 1% of molecules, whereas in effector cells they held over 99%.

The CDR3 sequence is 13 residues long. CDR1 DFQATT and CDR2 SNEGSKA come from the germline V gene (reference sequence). TCRdb reprocessed the PCR reads with MiXCR, giving one entry per CDR3 protein. The table includes 53,000 or so distinct CDR3 sequences, approximately 40% detected once. CD8+CD4-CCR7+CD45RA+ sorting gave the naive CD8 T cells. This rearrangement joins TRBV20-1 to TRBJ2-7; 10 bases align to TRBD1. The specimen was naive CD8+ T cells from blood, with Jurkat cell RNA spiked in. This sample's subset: FACS-sorted CD8+CD4-CCR7+CD45RA+ naive T cells. The sequence came from a human donor in good health. Some libraries in this study had Jurkat cell RNA spiked in. The CDR3 nucleotides are TGCAGTGCAGAGGGACAGGGGTCCTCCGAGCAGTACTTC. This gives the protein CSAEGQGSSEQYF.